Following are 22 T cell receptor beta chains from one sample sequenced in a study of cytomegalovirus exposure and HLA in healthy donors. This PCR relied on a set of 60 Vbeta primers and 13 Jbeta primers. Method: immunoSEQ multiplex PCR; TCRdb's copy keeps in-frame clones and lacks some. This table has roughly 120,000 clones, approximately 78% appearing once. Sequenced: PBMCs. Receptors originate from a man aged 40-49 years in good health and CMV-seronegative.

CDR3 coding DNA: TGCGCCAGCAGCTTGACGGGGACAGGGGGCTGGGAGACCCAGTACTTC. This codes for CASSLTGTGGWETQYF. The J gene is TRBJ2-5, the V gene TRBV5-1, with 12 positions matching TRBD1. V lost 1 base, J lost 5 bases, and 6 bases stayed unmatched. CDR3 length: 16 residues. The germline V gene encodes CDR1 SGHRS and CDR2 YFSETQ.

With respect to this clone: The sample has other DNA sequences that encode this CDR3 too. The genes are TRBV28 and TRBJ2-1, with D perhaps matching TRBD2 (6 bases). The CDR3 is 14 amino acids. The V and J ends lost 4 bases and 7 bases respectively, with 14 bases between them. Germline V gene sequence: CDR1 MDHEN, CDR2 SYDVKM. The CDR3 DNA follows: TGTGCCAGCAGTTACCAGACGGGGAGGAATGAGCAGTTCTTC. It yields the protein CASSYQTGRNEQFF.

Here the CDR3 reads CASSLGAGHNEQFF. CDR3 nucleotides: TGCGCCAGCAGCTTAGGCGCAGGGCACAATGAGCAGTTCTTC. The rearrangement links TRBV5-1 to TRBJ2-1; possible D gene TRBD1, 5 bases. V was pared by 2 bases and J by 5 bases, with 11 bases between. The CDR3 consists of 14 residues. The germline V gene encodes CDR1 SGHRS and CDR2 YFSETQ.

The chain recombines TRBV29-1 with TRBJ1-1, with 7 bases identical to TRBD1. Trimming removed 6 bases from V and 6 bases from J; junction bases left unmatched: 10. Germline lookup yields CDR1 SQVTM and CDR2 ANQGSEA. The CDR3 is 13 amino acids. The CDR3 spells CSVSTTGKAEAFF. In DNA form, the CDR3 reads TGCAGCGTCTCGACGACAGGGAAGGCTGAAGCTTTCTTT.

The V gene is TRBV28, the J gene TRBJ2-3, with D uncertain. V was trimmed by 1 base and J by 5 bases, leaving 4 bases between them. Germline V CDR1 and CDR2: MDHEN, SYDVKM. The CDR3 sequence is 12 residues long. CDR3 amino acids: CASSLFKDTQYF. Here the CDR3 DNA reads TGTGCCAGCAGTTTATTCAAAGATACGCAGTATTTT.

The CDR3 is CSVAGQWADTQYF. For the CDR3, the DNA is TGCAGCGTGGCGGGACAGTGGGCAGATACGCAGTATTTT. The chain has TRBV29-1 and TRBJ2-3, with D possibly being TRBD1 (7 bases). Between the trimmed V and J ends, which lost 6 bases and 4 bases, there was a span of 14 bases. The germline V gene has CDR1 SQVTM and CDR2 ANQGSEA. The CDR3 covers 13 residues.

This clone was observed once. The chain has TRBV7-9 and TRBJ2-2; D is possibly TRBD2 (5 bases). V lost 3 bases, J lost 4 bases, and 12 bases lay in between. In germline, CDR1 is SEHNR, CDR2 FQNEAQ (reference sequence). CDR3 length equals 15 residues. CDR3 in amino acids: CASSFGGPLTGELFF. Here the CDR3 DNA reads TGTGCCAGCAGCTTCGGCGGGCCCCTCACCGGGGAGCTGTTTTTT.

The chain joins TRBV19 to TRBJ2-1; 12 positions match TRBD2. CDR1 LNHDA and CDR2 SQIVND come from the germline V gene (reference sequence). The V gene end was trimmed by 4 bases and the J gene end by 8 bases; junction bases not matched to a gene: 6. The CDR3 runs 15 residues. In DNA form, the CDR3 reads TGTGCCAGTAGTACCGGACTAGCGGGACGCCATGAGCAGTTCTTC. Its protein product is CASSTGLAGRHEQFF.

In this sample, this clone turned up a few times. The junction departs from the called germline gene at one end, perhaps through a read error. The rearrangement links TRBV5-6 to TRBJ2-6; 7 bases map to TRBD1. Germline CDR1 is SGHDT and CDR2 is YYEEEE. The CDR3 totals 18 residues. Written as DNA, the CDR3 is TGTGCCAGCAGCTTGCCGACAGGGATAACATCTGGGGCCAACGGCCTGACTTTC. Translating it yields CASSLPTGITSGANGLTF.

In this sample, this clone turned up a few times. J is TRBJ2-7 and V is TRBV6-5; 8 nucleotides align to TRBD1. With V trimmed by 6 bases and J by 3 bases, 7 bases remained unmatched. Germline CDR1 is MNHEY and CDR2 is SVGAGI. The CDR3 is 14 amino acids. CDR3 coding DNA: TGTGCCAGCAGAGCTGGACAGGGCAGCTACGAGCAGTACTTC. It codes for CASRAGQGSYEQYF.

The genes are TRBV14 and TRBJ2-7, with 12 bases that match TRBD2. CDR1 and CDR2 (germline): SGHDN, FVKESK. The CDR3 has 15 amino acids. V shed 0 bases and J 4 bases; nucleotides not matched to a gene: 1. CDR3: CASSQETSGSYEQYF. Written as DNA, the CDR3 is TGTGCCAGCAGCCAAGAGACTAGCGGGAGTTACGAGCAGTACTTC.

The chain recombines TRBV19 with TRBJ1-1, with D uncertain. Trimming removed 3 bases at V and 1 base at J, with 24 bases between. The CDR3 runs 19 residues. Germline V CDR1 and CDR2: LNHDA, SQIVND (reference sequence). Here the CDR3 reads CASSISTRSLFVPNTEAFF. DNA of the CDR3: TGTGCCAGTAGTATCTCGACAAGGTCCCTGTTTGTCCCGAACACTGAAGCTTTCTTT. Filled out from reference TRBV19 and TRBJ1-1, the complete variable domain reads DGGITQSPKYLFRKEGQNVTLSCEQNLNHDAMYWYRQDPGQGLRLIYYSQIVNDFQKGDIAEGYSVSREKKESFPLTVTSAQKNPTAFYLCASSISTRSLFVPNTEAFFGQGTRLTVV.

The chain links TRBV5-1 to TRBJ1-2, with TRBD1 matching over 7 bases. The V gene's germline CDR1 is SGHRS and CDR2 YFSETQ. V was pared by 3 bases and J by 2 bases, with 4 bases of the junction left unmatched. The CDR3 covers 14 residues. CDR3 residues: CASSSGTANYGYTF. The CDR3 region has the DNA TGCGCCAGCAGCTCCGGGACAGCAAACTATGGCTACACCTTC.

The chain combines TRBV11-1 with TRBJ2-5; a weak D match, TRBD2 (6 bases). CDR3 length equals 18 residues. Germline loops: CDR1 SGHAT, CDR2 FQDESV (reference sequence). V shed 3 bases and J shed 5 bases, with 25 bases lying between them. The CDR3 is CASSFGLADFTMHETQYF. Here the CDR3 DNA reads TGTGCCAGCAGCTTTGGGTTAGCGGATTTTACAATGCACGAGACCCAGTACTTC.

The chain carries TRBV30 and TRBJ2-1, with 11 bases lining up with TRBD2. Looked up from germline, CDR1 is GTSNPN and CDR2 is SVGIG (reference sequence). This CDR3 region has 16 residues. J gave up 9 bases and V 3 bases, and 13 bases lay outside the gene matches. Here the CDR3 reads CAWRQRLAGTLGEQFF. The DNA of the CDR3 is TGTGCCTGGAGACAGAGACTAGCGGGAACTCTAGGTGAGCAGTTCTTC.

The V call is TRBV30, the J call TRBJ2-7; 9 positions match TRBD1. The trim removed 3 bases at V and 2 bases at J, leaving 8 bases unmatched. The CDR3 totals 15 residues. Germline-derived CDR1 and CDR2 are GTSNPN and SVGIG (reference sequence). Here the CDR3 DNA reads TGTGCCTGGAGAACCCGGACAGGGGAGACCTACGAGCAGTACTTC. Translation: CAWRTRTGETYEQYF.

The chain links TRBV27 to TRBJ1-1; 8 nucleotides match TRBD1. CDR3 length: 15 residues. V lost 2 bases and J lost 5; bases outside the gene matches: 7. Germline V gene sequence: CDR1 MNHEY, CDR2 SMNVEV (reference sequence). CDR3 region: CASSLRGRGRTEAFF. The CDR3 region has the DNA TGTGCCAGCAGTTTAAGGGGCAGGGGGCGAACTGAAGCTTTCTTT.

J is TRBJ2-4 and V is TRBV5-6, with a possible D match to TRBD2 (5 bases). The CDR3 length is 16 residues. CDR1 and CDR2 from the germline V gene are SGHDT and YYEEEE. The ends were cut back, 1 base at V and 3 bases at J, with 14 bases in the middle. CDR3 region: CASSLWVAIVKNIQYF. The CDR3 nucleotides are TGTGCCAGCAGCTTGTGGGTAGCGATCGTCAAAAACATTCAGTACTTC.

The V and J genes are TRBV18 and TRBJ2-1, with 9 bases aligning to TRBD1. The V gene's germline CDR1 is KGHSH and CDR2 LQKENI. The CDR3 sequence is 15 residues long. Losses at the gene ends were 4 bases for V and 8 bases for J; bases not matched to a gene: 9. The CDR3 spells CASSRSGTGTDEQFF. In nucleotides, the CDR3 is TGTGCCAGCTCACGTTCCGGGACAGGGACCGATGAGCAGTTCTTC. The full variable domain, completed using reference TRBV18 and TRBJ2-1, is NAGVMQNPRHLVRRRGQEARLRCSPMKGHSHVYWYRQLPEEGLKFMVYLQKENIIDESGMPKERFSAEFPKEGPSILRIQQVVRGDSAAYFCASSRSGTGTDEQFFGPGTRLTVL.

V and J are TRBV20-1 and TRBJ2-7, with D hard to call. The CDR3 is 11 amino acids. V was trimmed by 5 bases and J by 0 bases, leaving 5 bases between them. Germline loops: CDR1 DFQATT, CDR2 SNEGSKA (reference sequence). CDR3 coding DNA: TGCAGTGCTCCCCTCTCCTACGAGCAGTACTTC. It codes for CSAPLSYEQYF.

A few counts support this clone. The chain uses TRBV12-5 and TRBJ2-3, with 11 bases aligning to TRBD2. The CDR3 is 17 residues long. Germline V gene data show CDR1 as LGHNT and CDR2 as FRNRAP. The V segment lost 2 bases and the J segment 3 bases; nucleotides outside the gene matches: 7. DNA for the CDR3: TGTGCTAGTGGTTTGCCCCGTAGCGGGAGGGGGACAGATACGCAGTATTTT. Translated, it gives CASGLPRSGRGTDTQYF.

The rearrangement uses TRBV6-4 and TRBJ2-1, with TRBD2 identical over 14 bases. There are 15 residues in the CDR3. Per germline, CDR1 MRHNA and CDR2 SNTAGT. With V trimmed by 5 bases and J by 8 bases, 5 bases remained unmatched. In DNA, the CDR3 is TGTGCCAGCAGTTTGACTAGCGGGGGGGCCGATGAGCAGTTCTTC. This translates into CASSLTSGGADEQFF.